This TCR beta chain was retrieved from a study of OX40 agonist ivuxolimab in advanced cancers. Across the whole study: Ivuxolimab was delivered to patients intravenously every 2 weeks at doses spanning 0.01 to 10 mg/kg. Hepatocellular carcinoma, melanoma, renal cell or head and neck cancer occurred in dose-escalation patients.

The CDR3 covers 14 residues. Germline CDR1 SGHRS, CDR2 YFSETQ. Trimming shortened V by 0 bases and J by 4 bases, and 8 bases separated the two germline ends. This table comes from immunoSEQ multiplex PCR, and its TCRdb copy is limited to in-frame clones, with some not included. The table includes roughly 38,000 clones, 90% to 95% detected once. Sequenced material: CD4+ or CD8+ T cells sorted from blood, taken in a trial of the OX40 agonist ivuxolimab. This sequence originates from an adult with an advanced solid tumor such as melanoma, head and neck, liver or kidney cancer. V is TRBV5-1 and J is TRBJ1-5; perhaps TRBD1 as D (5 bases). CDR3 in DNA: TGCGCCAGCAGCTTGGGGACACCTAATCAGCCCCAGCATTTT. This sequence encodes CASSLGTPNQPQHF.